A single count supports the clone carrying this T cell receptor (beta chain). The method was immunoSEQ multiplex PCR; TCRdb's version includes in-frame clones alone and lacks a portion of them. The sample lists roughly 140,000 clones; approximately 84% were seen once. This entry belongs to a study of blood T cell repertoires in COVID-19. Study summary: Nucleic acid was either cDNA or gDNA, and it came from T cells, B-cell-depleted T cells, or PBMCs.

Trimming cost V 3 bases and J 6 bases, with 9 bases left between them. There are 12 residues in the CDR3. The germline CDR1 and CDR2 sequences are SGHVS and FQNEAQ. Sequencing was performed on peripheral blood. The sequence was collected from a human donor in a cohort sampled during active COVID-19. V is TRBV7-8 and J is TRBJ2-7, with D unresolved. The CDR3 bases are TGTGCCAGCAGCTTTGAGGCGTCCGAGCAGTACTTC. This codes for CASSFEASEQYF. Complete variable domain (other parts from reference TRBV7-8 and TRBJ2-7): GAGVSQSPRYKVAKRGQDVALRCDPISGHVSLFWYQQALGQGPEFLTYFQNEAQLDKSGLPSDRFFAERPEGSVSTLKIQRTQQEDSAVYLCASSFEASEQYFGPGTRLTVT.